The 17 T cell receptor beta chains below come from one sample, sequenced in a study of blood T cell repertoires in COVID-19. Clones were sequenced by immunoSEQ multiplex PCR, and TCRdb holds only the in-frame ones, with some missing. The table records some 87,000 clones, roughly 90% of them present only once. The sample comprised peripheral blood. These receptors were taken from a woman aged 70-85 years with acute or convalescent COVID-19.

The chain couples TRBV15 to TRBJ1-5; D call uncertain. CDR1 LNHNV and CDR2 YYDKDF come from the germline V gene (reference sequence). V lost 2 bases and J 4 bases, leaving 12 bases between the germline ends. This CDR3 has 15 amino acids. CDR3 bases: TGTGCCACCAGCAGATCCCAGATCACAAATCAGCCCCAGCATTTT. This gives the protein CATSRSQITNQPQHF.

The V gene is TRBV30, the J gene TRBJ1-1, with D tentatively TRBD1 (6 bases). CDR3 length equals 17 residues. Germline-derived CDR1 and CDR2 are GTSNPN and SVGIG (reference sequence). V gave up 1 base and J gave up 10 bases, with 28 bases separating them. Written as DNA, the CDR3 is TGTGCCTGGAGTGGACAGGTTAGTCCCAGGGCAAGTGGCGGAGCTTTCTTT. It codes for CAWSGQVSPRASGGAFF.

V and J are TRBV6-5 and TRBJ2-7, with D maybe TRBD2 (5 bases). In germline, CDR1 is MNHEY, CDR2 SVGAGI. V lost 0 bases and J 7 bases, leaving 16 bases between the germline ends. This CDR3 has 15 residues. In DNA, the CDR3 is TGTGCCAGCAGTTACTCGGAGTTTCGGGGAAGGGAGCAGTACTTC. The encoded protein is CASSYSEFRGREQYF.

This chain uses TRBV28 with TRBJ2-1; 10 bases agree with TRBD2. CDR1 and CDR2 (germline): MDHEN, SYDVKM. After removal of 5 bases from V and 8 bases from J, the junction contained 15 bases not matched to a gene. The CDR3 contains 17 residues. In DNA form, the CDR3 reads TGTGCCAGCAGTCTCCCCCGGGGGCCTAGCGGGGGCGATGAGCAGTTCTTC. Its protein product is CASSLPRGPSGGDEQFF.

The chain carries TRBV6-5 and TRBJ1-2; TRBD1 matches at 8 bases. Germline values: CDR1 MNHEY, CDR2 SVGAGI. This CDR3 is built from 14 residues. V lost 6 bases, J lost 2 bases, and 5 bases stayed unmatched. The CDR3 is CASRFQGANYGYTF. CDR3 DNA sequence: TGTGCCAGCAGGTTTCAGGGGGCGAACTATGGCTACACCTTC.

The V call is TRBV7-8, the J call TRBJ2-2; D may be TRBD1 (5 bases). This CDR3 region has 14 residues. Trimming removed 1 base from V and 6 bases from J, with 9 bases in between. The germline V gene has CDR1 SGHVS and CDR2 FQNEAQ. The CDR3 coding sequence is TGTGCCAGCAGCTTAGTGGGGCCCCCCGGGGAGCTGTTTTTT. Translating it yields CASSLVGPPGELFF.

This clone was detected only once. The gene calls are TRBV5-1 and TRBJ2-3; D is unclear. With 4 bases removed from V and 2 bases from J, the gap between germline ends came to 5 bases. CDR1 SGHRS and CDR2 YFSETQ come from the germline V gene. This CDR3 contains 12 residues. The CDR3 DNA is TGCGCCAGCAGCCCAAACACAGATACGCAGTATTTT. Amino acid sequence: CASSPNTDTQYF.

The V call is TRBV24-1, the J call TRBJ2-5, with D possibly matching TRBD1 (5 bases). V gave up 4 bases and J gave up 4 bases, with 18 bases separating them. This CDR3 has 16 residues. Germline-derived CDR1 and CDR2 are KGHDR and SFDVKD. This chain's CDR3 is CATSDAVGQEPETQYF. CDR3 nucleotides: TGTGCCACCAGTGACGCGGTGGGGCAGGAGCCAGAGACCCAGTACTTC.

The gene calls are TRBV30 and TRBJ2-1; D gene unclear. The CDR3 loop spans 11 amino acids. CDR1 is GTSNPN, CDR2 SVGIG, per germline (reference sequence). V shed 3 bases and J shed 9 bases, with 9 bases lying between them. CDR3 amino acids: CAWRSLGEQFF. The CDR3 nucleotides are TGTGCCTGGAGATCGCTCGGTGAGCAGTTCTTC.

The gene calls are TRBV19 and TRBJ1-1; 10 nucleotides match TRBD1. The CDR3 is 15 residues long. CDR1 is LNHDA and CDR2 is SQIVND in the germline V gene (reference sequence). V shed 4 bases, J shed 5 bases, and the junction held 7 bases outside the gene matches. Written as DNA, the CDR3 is TGTGCCAGTAGTACGACAGGGGGCAGCGGGACTGAAGCTTTCTTT. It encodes CASSTTGGSGTEAFF.

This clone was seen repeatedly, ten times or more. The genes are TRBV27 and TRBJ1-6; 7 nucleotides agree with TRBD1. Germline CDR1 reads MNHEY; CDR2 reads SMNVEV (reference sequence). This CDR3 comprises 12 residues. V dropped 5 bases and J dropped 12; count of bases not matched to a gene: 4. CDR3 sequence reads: CASSDRQGPLHF. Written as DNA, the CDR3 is TGTGCCAGCAGTGATCGACAGGGACCCCTCCACTTT.

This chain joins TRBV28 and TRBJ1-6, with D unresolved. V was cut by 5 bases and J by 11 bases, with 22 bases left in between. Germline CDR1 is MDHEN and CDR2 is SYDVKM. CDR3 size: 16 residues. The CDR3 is CASSVDRDISRAPLHF. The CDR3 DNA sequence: TGTGCCAGCAGTGTCGATCGGGATATTTCTCGGGCACCCCTCCACTTT. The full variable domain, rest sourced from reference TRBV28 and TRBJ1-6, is DVKVTQSSRYLVKRTGEKVFLECVQDMDHENMFWYRQDPGLGLRLIYFSYDVKMKEKGDIPEGYSVSREKKERFSLILESASTNQTSMYLCASSVDRDISRAPLHFGNGTRLTVT.

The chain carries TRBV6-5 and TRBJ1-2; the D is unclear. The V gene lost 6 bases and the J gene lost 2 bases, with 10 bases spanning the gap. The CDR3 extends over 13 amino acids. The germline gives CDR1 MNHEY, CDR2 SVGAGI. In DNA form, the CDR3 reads TGTGCCAGCAGATTAACAGTGAACTATGGCTACACCTTC. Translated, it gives CASRLTVNYGYTF.

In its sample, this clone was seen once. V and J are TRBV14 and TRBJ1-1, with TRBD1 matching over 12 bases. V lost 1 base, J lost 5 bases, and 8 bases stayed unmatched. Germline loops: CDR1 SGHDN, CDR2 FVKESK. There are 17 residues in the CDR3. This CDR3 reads CASSQAGTGGARTEAFF. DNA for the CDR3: TGTGCCAGCAGCCAAGCTGGGACAGGGGGCGCGCGGACTGAAGCTTTCTTT.

This CDR3 reads CASSLGLANGNTIYF. The CDR3 bases are TGTGCCAGCAGTTTAGGGCTTGCCAATGGAAACACCATATATTTT. V and J are TRBV28 and TRBJ1-3; D is unresolved. The CDR3 is 15 residues long. The germline CDR1 and CDR2 sequences are MDHEN and SYDVKM. Trimming took off 2 bases at V and 3 bases at J, with 11 bases between the two ends.

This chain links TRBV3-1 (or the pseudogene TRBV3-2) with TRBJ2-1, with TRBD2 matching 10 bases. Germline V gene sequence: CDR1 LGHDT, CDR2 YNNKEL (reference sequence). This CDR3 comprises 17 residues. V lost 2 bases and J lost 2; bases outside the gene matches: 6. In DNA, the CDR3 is TGTGCCAGCAGCCAAACTAGCGGGACCTTGCCCTACAATGAGCAGTTCTTC. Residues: CASSQTSGTLPYNEQFF.

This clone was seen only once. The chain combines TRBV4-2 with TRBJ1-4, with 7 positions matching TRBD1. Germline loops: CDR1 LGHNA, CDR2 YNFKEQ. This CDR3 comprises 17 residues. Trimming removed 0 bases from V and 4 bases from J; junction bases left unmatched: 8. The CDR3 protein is CASSQEKGQRINEKLFF. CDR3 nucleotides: TGTGCCAGCAGCCAAGAAAAGGGACAGCGAATTAATGAAAAACTGTTTTTT.